The 29 T cell receptor beta chains listed next were all sequenced from one sample in a study of T cell responses to AZD1222 COVID-19 vaccine. This table comes from immunoSEQ multiplex PCR, and its TCRdb copy is limited to in-frame clones, with some not included. This sample yields over 90,000 clones, of which 80% to 90% are seen a single time; approximately 20% belongs to the top ten. The sequencing used peripheral blood, collected on day 0 of AZD1222 vaccination. The source of these receptors is an adult in good health.

V and J are TRBV7-2 and TRBJ1-1; D unclear. CDR3 length: 15 amino acids. Deletions cut 2 bases from V and 1 base from J, with 11 bases between. Germline V gene sequence: CDR1 SGHTA, CDR2 FQGNSA. The CDR3 region is CASSLNPVPNTEAFF. The CDR3 DNA reads TGTGCCAGCAGCTTAAATCCGGTCCCGAACACTGAAGCTTTCTTT. The full variable domain, its missing parts supplied by reference TRBV7-2 and TRBJ1-1, is GAGVSQSPSNKVTEKGKDVELRCDPISGHTALYWYRQSLGQGLEFLIYFQGNSAPDKSGLPSDRFSAERTGGSVSTLTIQRTQQEDSAVYLCASSLNPVPNTEAFFGQGTRLTVV.

The genes are TRBV2 and TRBJ2-3, with D tentatively TRBD2 (6 bases). Per the germline V gene, CDR1 is SNHLY and CDR2 is FYNNEI. The V end was cut by 4 bases, the J end by 0 bases, with 11 bases between. The CDR3 length is 15 residues. The DNA of the CDR3 is TGTGCCAGCAGTGGAGGGGCGGGAAGCACAGATACGCAGTATTTT. Protein product: CASSGGAGSTDTQYF.

This chain connects TRBV7-8 to TRBJ2-7; 9 bases match TRBD1. The CDR3 is 14 residues long. The trim removed 8 bases at V and 9 bases at J, leaving 14 bases unmatched. Germline V gives CDR1 SGHVS, CDR2 FQNEAQ. The chain's CDR3 is CASGWTGVSYGQYF. The DNA of the CDR3 is TGTGCCAGCGGGTGGACAGGGGTGTCCTATGGGCAGTACTTC.

This chain connects TRBV19 to TRBJ2-7; either TRBD1 or TRBD2 may fit D (5 bases each). Germline lookup yields CDR1 LNHDA and CDR2 SQIVND (reference sequence). The CDR3 sequence is 13 residues long. V dropped 2 bases and J dropped 6 bases, with 11 bases sitting between them. Here the CDR3 reads CASSIRGRGEQYF. CDR3 DNA sequence: TGTGCCAGTAGTATACGGGGAAGGGGCGAGCAGTACTTC.

The chain uses TRBV5-1 and TRBJ2-5; the match to TRBD1 covers 8 bases. Germline CDR1 is SGHRS and CDR2 is YFSETQ. The V segment lost 4 bases and the J segment 4 bases; nucleotides outside the gene matches: 6. This CDR3 has 14 residues. CDR3 bases: TGCGCCAGCAGCCCAGGGGGCCTGGGAGAGACCCAGTACTTC. Translating it yields CASSPGGLGETQYF.

The chain couples TRBV29-1 to TRBJ1-2; tentatively, D is TRBD1 (6 bases). The V gene's germline CDR1 is SQVTM and CDR2 ANQGSEA. Trimming shortened V by 3 bases and J by 4 bases, and 9 bases separated the two germline ends. This CDR3 has 12 residues. Here the CDR3 DNA reads TGCAGCGTTGATGGACAGCTCTATGGCTACACCTTC. Translating it yields CSVDGQLYGYTF.

The chain couples TRBV18 to TRBJ2-5; the match to TRBD1 covers 7 bases. The CDR3 consists of 14 residues. Germline trimming cut 6 bases from V and 2 bases from J; bases unmatched to any gene: 6. From germline, CDR1 is KGHSH and CDR2 LQKENI. The CDR3 sequence: CASSTMGQQETQYF. The CDR3 coding sequence is TGTGCCAGCTCGACGATGGGACAGCAAGAGACCCAGTACTTC. The full variable domain, in which reference TRBV18 and TRBJ2-5 provide the parts outside the CDR3, is NAGVMQNPRHLVRRRGQEARLRCSPMKGHSHVYWYRQLPEEGLKFMVYLQKENIIDESGMPKERFSAEFPKEGPSILRIQQVVRGDSAAYFCASSTMGQQETQYFGPGTRLLVL.

This chain connects TRBV5-1 to TRBJ2-1; no clear D. Trimming removed 3 bases from V and 4 bases from J, with 8 bases in between. CDR1 SGHRS and CDR2 YFSETQ come from the germline V gene. The CDR3 length is 13 residues. Here the CDR3 reads CASSYVGYNEQFF. The CDR3 DNA reads TGCGCCAGCAGCTACGTAGGGTACAATGAGCAGTTCTTC.

This chain links TRBV6-2 or TRBV6-3 with TRBJ1-1; no clear D. The CDR3 covers 14 residues. V was clipped by 4 bases and J by 1 base, with 10 bases between them. Germline-derived CDR1 and CDR2 are MNHEY and SVGEGT. This chain's CDR3 is CASSSYPGNTEAFF. As DNA, the CDR3 is TGTGCCAGCAGTTCGTATCCGGGGAACACTGAAGCTTTCTTT.

The V and J genes are TRBV3-1 (or the pseudogene TRBV3-2) and TRBJ1-3; D is perhaps TRBD1 (6 bases). The CDR3 runs 15 residues. CDR1 and CDR2 (germline): LGHDT, YNNKEL (reference sequence). With 4 bases removed from V and 2 bases from J, the gap between germline ends came to 12 bases. CDR3 in DNA: TGTGCCAGCAGCCCCGACAGGTCCGCTGGAAACACCATATATTTT. Its translation is CASSPDRSAGNTIYF.

The chain has TRBV5-4 and TRBJ2-5; D might be TRBD1 (6 bases). The CDR3 loop spans 13 amino acids. Germline V CDR1 and CDR2: SGHNT, YYREEE (reference sequence). V was clipped by 5 bases and J by 1 base, with 9 bases between them. The CDR3 sequence: CASSRDTQETQYF. The CDR3 DNA is TGTGCCAGCAGTCGGGACACCCAAGAGACCCAGTACTTC.

The genes are TRBV4-1 and TRBJ1-5; no reliable D call. Trimming stripped 1 base from V and 4 bases from J, with 11 bases between. CDR1 and CDR2 (germline): MGHRA, YSYEKL. CDR3 length: 15 amino acids. Here the CDR3 reads CASSQVAGANQPQHF. The CDR3, as DNA: TGCGCCAGCAGCCAAGTGGCAGGCGCGAATCAGCCCCAGCATTTT.

Here the CDR3 reads CASSSHYSNQPQHF. The CDR3 region has the DNA TGTGCCAGCAGTTCCCATTATAGCAATCAGCCCCAGCATTTT. V usage is TRBV28 and J usage is TRBJ1-5; no definite D call. The CDR3 length is 14 residues. V was clipped by 4 bases and J by 0 bases, with 7 bases between them. CDR1 MDHEN and CDR2 SYDVKM come from the germline V gene.

The chain is built from TRBV28 and TRBJ1-2; D uncertain. Looked up from germline, CDR1 is MDHEN and CDR2 is SYDVKM. Trimming left V 2 bases short and J 4 bases short, with 5 bases between. CDR3 size: 12 residues. CDR3 amino acids: CASSLDGYGYTF. DNA for the CDR3: TGTGCCAGCAGTTTAGACGGCTATGGCTACACCTTC.

V gene TRBV5-1 combines with J gene TRBJ1-4, with a tentative D call TRBD1 (6 bases). This CDR3 comprises 15 residues. From germline, CDR1 is SGHRS and CDR2 YFSETQ. Trimming cost V 3 bases and J 2 bases, with 11 bases left between them. CDR3 sequence (DNA): TGCGCCAGCAGCTCGGCGGGACACACTAATGAAAAACTGTTTTTT. Its protein product is CASSSAGHTNEKLFF.

This clone was seen a single time. This chain links TRBV24-1 with TRBJ1-5, with D tentatively TRBD1 (6 bases). Trimming removed 3 bases at V and 6 bases at J, with 14 bases between. This CDR3 region has 15 residues. Germline V gene sequence: CDR1 KGHDR, CDR2 SFDVKD. The CDR3 DNA is TGTGCCACCAGTGATCCCGGACAGCGAGGTCAGCCCCAGCATTTT. It specifies CATSDPGQRGQPQHF.

This sequence joins TRBV12-5 and TRBJ1-5; a possible D gene is TRBD1 (5 bases). Germline assignment: CDR1 LGHNT and CDR2 FRNRAP. With 5 bases removed from V and 9 bases from J, the gap between germline ends came to 14 bases. The CDR3 is 13 amino acids. This chain's CDR3 is CASGPEVGTPQHF. The CDR3 region has the DNA TGTGCTAGTGGTCCGGAGGTGGGGACGCCCCAGCATTTT.

This chain connects TRBV9 to TRBJ2-3, with 7 bases lining up with TRBD2. Germline V gene lookup returns CDR1 SGDLS and CDR2 YYNGEE. The CDR3 covers 16 residues. Trimming removed 0 bases from V and 5 bases from J; junction bases left unmatched: 9. CDR3 nucleotide sequence: TGTGCCAGCAGCGTAGCTGGGTGGGGCGGGGGAGATACGCAGTATTTT. Protein sequence: CASSVAGWGGGDTQYF. Complete variable domain (other parts from reference TRBV9 and TRBJ2-3): DSGVTQTPKHLITATGQRVTLRCSPRSGDLSVYWYQQSLDQGLQFLIQYYNGEERAKGNILERFSAQQFPDLHSELNLSSLELGDSALYFCASSVAGWGGGDTQYFGPGTRLTVL.

The gene calls are TRBV7-9 and TRBJ2-2; D remains unclear. V lost 6 bases to trimming and J lost 4 bases, with 12 bases between them. Germline CDR1 SEHNR, CDR2 FQNEAQ (reference sequence). The length of the CDR3 is 14 residues. CDR3 DNA: TGTGCCAGCAGTCAAACCTGGGGCACCGGGGAGCTGTTTTTT. Residues: CASSQTWGTGELFF.

The chain uses TRBV7-6 and TRBJ2-5, with D perhaps matching TRBD1 (6 bases). CDR1 and CDR2 from the germline V gene are SGHVS and FNYEAQ. V lost 5 bases and J 4 bases, leaving 17 bases between the germline ends. This CDR3 region has 15 residues. This CDR3 is CASSPTPRQVETQYF. The CDR3 coding sequence is TGTGCCAGCAGCCCAACTCCTCGACAGGTAGAGACCCAGTACTTC. The complete variable domain, with remaining parts taken from reference TRBV7-6 and TRBJ2-5, reads GAGVSQSPRYKVTKRGQDVALRCDPISGHVSLYWYRQALGQGPEFLTYFNYEAQQDKSGLPNDRFSAERPEGSISTLTIQRTEQRDSAMYRCASSPTPRQVETQYFGPGTRLLVL.

The chain uses TRBV29-1 and TRBJ2-7, with unresolved D. Looked up from germline, CDR1 is SQVTM and CDR2 is ANQGSEA. The V end was cut by 3 bases, the J end by 6 bases, with 12 bases between. CDR3 length equals 12 residues. The CDR3 here is CSVDHRPGEQYF. The CDR3 DNA follows: TGCAGCGTTGACCACCGGCCTGGCGAGCAGTACTTC.

The chain carries TRBV5-1 and TRBJ2-3; TRBD2 matches at 13 bases. Per the germline V gene, CDR1 is SGHRS and CDR2 is YFSETQ. The CDR3 runs to 16 residues. V gave up 0 bases and J gave up 4 bases; unmatched junction bases: 2. CDR3 residues: CASSLGTSGSPDTQYF. The CDR3, as DNA: TGCGCCAGCAGCTTGGGGACTAGCGGGAGTCCAGATACGCAGTATTTT.

J is TRBJ1-2 and V is TRBV19; D unclear. This CDR3 has 13 amino acids. The germline V gene encodes CDR1 LNHDA and CDR2 SQIVND (reference sequence). V was pared by 7 bases and J by 3 bases, with 12 bases between. CDR3 bases: TGTGCCAGTACCCCACTGGTTGACTATGGCTACACCTTC. Its translation: CASTPLVDYGYTF.

The chain combines TRBV29-1 with TRBJ1-4; no definite D call. This CDR3 comprises 13 residues. Germline CDR1 is SQVTM and CDR2 is ANQGSEA. The V end was cut by 1 base, the J end by 4 bases, with 7 bases between. The CDR3 protein is CSVEGTGNEKLFF. Here the CDR3 DNA reads TGCAGCGTTGAAGGGACGGGTAATGAAAAACTGTTTTTT.

The V call is TRBV19, the J call TRBJ1-2; no clear D. This CDR3 has 12 amino acids. The germline CDR1 and CDR2 sequences are LNHDA and SQIVND (reference sequence). Trimming stripped 7 bases from V and 1 base from J, with 7 bases between. The chain's CDR3 is CASKERNYGYTF. CDR3 nucleotides: TGTGCCAGTAAGGAGCGTAACTATGGCTACACCTTC.

This sequence joins TRBV9 and TRBJ2-3, with 9 nucleotides matching TRBD1. CDR1 SGDLS and CDR2 YYNGEE come from the germline V gene. The CDR3 is 15 residues long. V shed 4 bases, J shed 4 bases, and the junction held 7 bases outside the gene matches. CDR3 sequence: CASSSRTGEADTQYF. The CDR3 bases are TGTGCCAGCAGCTCACGGACAGGGGAGGCAGATACGCAGTATTTT. Filled out from reference TRBV9 and TRBJ2-3, the complete variable domain reads DSGVTQTPKHLITATGQRVTLRCSPRSGDLSVYWYQQSLDQGLQFLIQYYNGEERAKGNILERFSAQQFPDLHSELNLSSLELGDSALYFCASSSRTGEADTQYFGPGTRLTVL.

The table lists this clone with a few counts. The chain is built from TRBV4-1 and TRBJ1-1, with TRBD1 matching 8 bases. This CDR3 region has 15 residues. V shed 3 bases, J shed 1 base, and the junction held 4 bases outside the gene matches. Looked up from germline, CDR1 is MGHRA and CDR2 is YSYEKL. The CDR3 sequence is CASSQSQGANTEAFF. CDR3 in DNA: TGCGCCAGCAGCCAGTCCCAGGGGGCGAACACTGAAGCTTTCTTT.

The J gene is TRBJ2-7, the V gene TRBV27; 7 nucleotides agree with TRBD1. This CDR3 contains 14 residues. J was trimmed by 0 bases and V by 3 bases; bases with no gene match: 2. Germline V gene lookup returns CDR1 MNHEY and CDR2 SMNVEV (reference sequence). The CDR3 sequence is CASSFGDSSYEQYF. The CDR3 nucleotides read TGTGCCAGCAGTTTTGGGGACAGCTCCTACGAGCAGTACTTC.

The V gene is TRBV10-3, the J gene TRBJ1-6; 7 bases map to TRBD1. The J segment lost 0 bases and the V segment lost 4 bases, leaving 3 bases of the junction unmatched. This CDR3 has 16 amino acids. The germline V gene encodes CDR1 ENHRY and CDR2 SYGVKD. The CDR3 DNA reads TGTGCCATCAGTGGGGCAGGGGGCTCCTATAATTCACCCCTCCACTTT. Its protein is CAISGAGGSYNSPLHF.